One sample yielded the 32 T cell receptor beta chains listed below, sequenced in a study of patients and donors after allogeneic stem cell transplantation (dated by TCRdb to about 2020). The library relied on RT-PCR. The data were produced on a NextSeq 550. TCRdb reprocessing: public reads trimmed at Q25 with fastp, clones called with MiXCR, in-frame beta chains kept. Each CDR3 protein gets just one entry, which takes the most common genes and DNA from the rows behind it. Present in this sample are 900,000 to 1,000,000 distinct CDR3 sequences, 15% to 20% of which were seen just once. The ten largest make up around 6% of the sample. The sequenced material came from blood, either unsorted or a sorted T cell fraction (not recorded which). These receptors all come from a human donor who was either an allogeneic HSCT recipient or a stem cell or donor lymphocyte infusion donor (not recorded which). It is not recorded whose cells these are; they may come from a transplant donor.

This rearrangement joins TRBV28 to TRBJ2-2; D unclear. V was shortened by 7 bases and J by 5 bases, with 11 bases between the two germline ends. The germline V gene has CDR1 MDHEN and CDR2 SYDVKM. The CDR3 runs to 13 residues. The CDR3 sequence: CASKGPETGELFF. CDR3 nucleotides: TGTGCCAGCAAAGGTCCGGAGACCGGGGAGCTGTTTTTT.

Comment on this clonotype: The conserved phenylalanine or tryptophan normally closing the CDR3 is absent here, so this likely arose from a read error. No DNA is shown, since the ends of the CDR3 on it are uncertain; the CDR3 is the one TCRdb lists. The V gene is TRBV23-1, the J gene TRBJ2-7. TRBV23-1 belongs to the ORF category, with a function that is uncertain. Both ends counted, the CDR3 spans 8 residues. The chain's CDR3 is CASTPTTI.

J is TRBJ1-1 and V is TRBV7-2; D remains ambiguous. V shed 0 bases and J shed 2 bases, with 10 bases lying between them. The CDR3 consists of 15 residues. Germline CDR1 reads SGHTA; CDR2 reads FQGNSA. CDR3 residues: CASSLAGRDNTEAFF. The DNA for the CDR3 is TGTGCCAGCAGCTTAGCGGGCCGGGATAACACTGAAGCTTTCTTT.

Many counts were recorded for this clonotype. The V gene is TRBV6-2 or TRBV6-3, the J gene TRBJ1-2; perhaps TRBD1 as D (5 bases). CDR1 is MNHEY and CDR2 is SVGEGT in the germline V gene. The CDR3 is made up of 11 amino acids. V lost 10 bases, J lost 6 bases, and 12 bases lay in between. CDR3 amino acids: CATLGEDGYTF. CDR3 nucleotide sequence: TGTGCCACCCTGGGGGAGGATGGCTACACCTTC.

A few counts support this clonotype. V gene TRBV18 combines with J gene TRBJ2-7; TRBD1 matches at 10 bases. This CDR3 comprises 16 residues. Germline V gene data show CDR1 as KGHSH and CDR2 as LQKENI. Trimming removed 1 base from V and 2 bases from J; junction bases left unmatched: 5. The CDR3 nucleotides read TGTGCCAGCTCACCACGAGGGGACAGGGGAACCTACGAGCAGTACTTC. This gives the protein CASSPRGDRGTYEQYF.

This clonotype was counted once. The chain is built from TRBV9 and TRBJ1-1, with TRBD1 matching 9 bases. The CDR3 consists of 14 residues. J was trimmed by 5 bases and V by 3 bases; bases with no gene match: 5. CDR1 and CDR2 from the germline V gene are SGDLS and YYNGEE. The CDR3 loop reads CASSATGGRTEAFF. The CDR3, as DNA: TGTGCCAGCAGCGCTACAGGGGGCCGGACTGAAGCTTTCTTT.

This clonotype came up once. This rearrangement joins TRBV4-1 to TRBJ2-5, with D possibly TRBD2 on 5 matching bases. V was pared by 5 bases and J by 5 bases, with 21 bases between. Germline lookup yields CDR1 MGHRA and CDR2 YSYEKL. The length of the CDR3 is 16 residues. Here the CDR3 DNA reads TGCGCCAGCAGCTCCACTAGGACGCGGAGCTGGGAGACCCAGTACTTC. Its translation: CASSSTRTRSWETQYF.

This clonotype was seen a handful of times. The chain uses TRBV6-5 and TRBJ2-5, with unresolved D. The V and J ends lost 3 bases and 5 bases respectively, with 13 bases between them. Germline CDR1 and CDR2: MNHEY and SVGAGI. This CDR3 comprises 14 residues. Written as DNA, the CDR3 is TGTGCCAGCAGTTATGGTCAGGTCGGGGAGACCCAGTACTTC. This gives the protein CASSYGQVGETQYF.

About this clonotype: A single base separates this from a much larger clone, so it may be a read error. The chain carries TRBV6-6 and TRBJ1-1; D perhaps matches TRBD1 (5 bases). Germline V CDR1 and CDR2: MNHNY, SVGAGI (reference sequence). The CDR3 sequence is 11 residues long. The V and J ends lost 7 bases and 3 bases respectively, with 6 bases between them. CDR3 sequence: CASKGDTEAFF. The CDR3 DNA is TGTGCCAGCAAAGGGGACACTGAAGCTTTCTTT.

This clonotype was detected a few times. The CDR3, as DNA: TGCAGCGTTGGAGGGGTTCGATGGAACTCCTACGAGCAGTACTTC. Translation: CSVGGVRWNSYEQYF. The chain employs TRBV29-1 and TRBJ2-7; D possibly uses TRBD1 or TRBD2 (5 bases each). Germline V gives CDR1 SQVTM, CDR2 ANQGSEA. The germline V and J ends were trimmed by 4 bases and 0 bases, with 16 bases remaining between them. This CDR3 region has 15 residues.

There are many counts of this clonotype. CDR3 nucleotide sequence: TGTGCCAGCAGCCCCCGACTAGCGGGCACAGATACGCAGTATTTT. It is translated as CASSPRLAGTDTQYF. The chain joins TRBV28 to TRBJ2-3, with 9 bases identical to TRBD2. CDR1 MDHEN and CDR2 SYDVKM come from the germline V gene. CDR3 length: 15 residues. V trimming: 6 bases; J trimming: 1 base; junction bases outside the gene matches: 5.

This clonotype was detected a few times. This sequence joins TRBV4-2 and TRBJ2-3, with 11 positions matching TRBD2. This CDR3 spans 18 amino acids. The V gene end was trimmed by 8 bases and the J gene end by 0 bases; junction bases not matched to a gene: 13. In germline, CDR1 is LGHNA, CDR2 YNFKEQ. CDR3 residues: CASRLGLAAGASTDTQYF. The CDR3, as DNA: TGTGCCAGCCGACTGGGACTAGCGGCTGGGGCTAGCACAGATACGCAGTATTTT.

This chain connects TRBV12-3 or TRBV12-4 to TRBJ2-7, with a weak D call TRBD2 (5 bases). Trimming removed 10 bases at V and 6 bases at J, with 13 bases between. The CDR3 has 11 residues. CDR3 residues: CATVVEGEQYF. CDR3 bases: TGTGCCACCGTGGTCGAGGGCGAGCAGTACTTC.

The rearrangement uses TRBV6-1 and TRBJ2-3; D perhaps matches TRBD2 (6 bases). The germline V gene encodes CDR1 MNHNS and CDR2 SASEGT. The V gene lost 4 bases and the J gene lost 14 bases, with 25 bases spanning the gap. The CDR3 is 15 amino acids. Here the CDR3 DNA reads TGTGCCAGCAGTGTTCAACCCGCCGGACTAACGGAGTGGTATTTT. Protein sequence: CASSVQPAGLTEWYF.

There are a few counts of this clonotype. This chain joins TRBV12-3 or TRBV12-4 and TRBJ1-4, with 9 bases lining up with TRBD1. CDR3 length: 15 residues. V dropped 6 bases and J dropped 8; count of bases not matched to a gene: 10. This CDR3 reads CASSPTGTGTEKLFF. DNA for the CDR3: TGTGCCAGCAGCCCTACCGGGACAGGGACCGAAAAACTGTTTTTT.

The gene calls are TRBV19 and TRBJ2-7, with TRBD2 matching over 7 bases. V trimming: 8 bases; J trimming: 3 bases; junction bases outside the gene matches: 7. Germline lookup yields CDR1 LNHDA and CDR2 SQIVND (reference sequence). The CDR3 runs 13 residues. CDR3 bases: TGTGCCAGTCGGAGGGGACTAAACTACGAGCAGTACTTC. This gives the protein CASRRGLNYEQYF.

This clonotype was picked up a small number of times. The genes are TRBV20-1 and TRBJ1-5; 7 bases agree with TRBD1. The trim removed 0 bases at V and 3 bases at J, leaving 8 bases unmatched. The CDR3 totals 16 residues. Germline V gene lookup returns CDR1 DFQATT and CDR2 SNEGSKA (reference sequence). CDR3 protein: CSARDTNDRVNQPQHF. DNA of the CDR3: TGCAGTGCTAGAGATACAAACGACAGGGTCAATCAGCCCCAGCATTTT.

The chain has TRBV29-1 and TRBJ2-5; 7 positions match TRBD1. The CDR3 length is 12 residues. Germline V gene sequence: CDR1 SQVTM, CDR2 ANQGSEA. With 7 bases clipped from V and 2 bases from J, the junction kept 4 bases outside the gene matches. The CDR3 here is CSGKQGQETQYF. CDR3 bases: TGCAGCGGTAAACAGGGGCAAGAGACCCAGTACTTC. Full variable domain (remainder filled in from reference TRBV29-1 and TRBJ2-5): SAVISQKPSRDICQRGTSLTIQCQVDSQVTMMFWYRQQPGQSLTLIATANQGSEATYESGFVIDKFPISRPNLTFSTLTVSNMSPEDSSIYLCSGKQGQETQYFGPGTRLLVL.

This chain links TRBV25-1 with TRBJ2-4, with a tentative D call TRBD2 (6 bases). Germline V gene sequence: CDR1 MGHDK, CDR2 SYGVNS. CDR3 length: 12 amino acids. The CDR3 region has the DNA TGTGCTTCGGCGGGGCCCAAAAACATTCAGTACTTC. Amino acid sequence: CASAGPKNIQYF.

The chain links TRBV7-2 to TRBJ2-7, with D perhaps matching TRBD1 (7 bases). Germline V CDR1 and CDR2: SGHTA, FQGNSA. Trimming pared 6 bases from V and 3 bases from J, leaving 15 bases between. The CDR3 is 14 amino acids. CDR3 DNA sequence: TGTGCCAGCAGTCCCGCGGGACAGAACTACGAGCAGTACTTC. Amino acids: CASSPAGQNYEQYF.

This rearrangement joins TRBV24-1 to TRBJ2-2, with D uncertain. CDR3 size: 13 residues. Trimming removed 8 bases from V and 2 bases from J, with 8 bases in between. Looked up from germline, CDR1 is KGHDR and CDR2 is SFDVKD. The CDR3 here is CATTSTNTGELFF. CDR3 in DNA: TGTGCCACCACCTCAACTAACACCGGGGAGCTGTTTTTT.

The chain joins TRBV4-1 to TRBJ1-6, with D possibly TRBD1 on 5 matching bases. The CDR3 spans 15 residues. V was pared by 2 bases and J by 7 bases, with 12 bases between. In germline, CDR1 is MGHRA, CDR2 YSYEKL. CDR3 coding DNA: TGCGCCAGCAGCCAACTCTTGGGGGGAAATTCACCCCTCCACTTT. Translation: CASSQLLGGNSPLHF.

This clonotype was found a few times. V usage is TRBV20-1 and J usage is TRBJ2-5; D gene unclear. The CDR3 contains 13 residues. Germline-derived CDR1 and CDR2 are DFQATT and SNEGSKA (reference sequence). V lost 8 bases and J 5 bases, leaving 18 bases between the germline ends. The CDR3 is CSLPEQARETQYF. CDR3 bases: TGCAGTCTTCCAGAACAAGCCCGGGAGACCCAGTACTTC.

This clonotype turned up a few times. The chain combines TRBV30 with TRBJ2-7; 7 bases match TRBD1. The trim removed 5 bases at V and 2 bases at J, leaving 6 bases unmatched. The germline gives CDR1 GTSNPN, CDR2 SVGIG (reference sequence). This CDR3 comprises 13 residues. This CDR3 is CAWWDRKTYEQYF. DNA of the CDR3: TGTGCCTGGTGGGACAGAAAAACCTACGAGCAGTACTTC.

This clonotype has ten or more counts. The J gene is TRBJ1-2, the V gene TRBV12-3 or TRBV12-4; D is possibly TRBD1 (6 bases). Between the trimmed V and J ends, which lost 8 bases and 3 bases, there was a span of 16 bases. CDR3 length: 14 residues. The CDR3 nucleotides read TGTGCCAGCGGGGAAGACAGGACCGACTATGGCTACACCTTC. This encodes CASGEDRTDYGYTF.

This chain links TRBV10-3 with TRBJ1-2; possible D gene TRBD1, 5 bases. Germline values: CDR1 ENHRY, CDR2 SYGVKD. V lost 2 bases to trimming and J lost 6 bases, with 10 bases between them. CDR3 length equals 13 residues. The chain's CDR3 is CAISEERGNGYTF. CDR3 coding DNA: TGTGCCATCAGTGAGGAAAGGGGCAATGGCTACACCTTC.

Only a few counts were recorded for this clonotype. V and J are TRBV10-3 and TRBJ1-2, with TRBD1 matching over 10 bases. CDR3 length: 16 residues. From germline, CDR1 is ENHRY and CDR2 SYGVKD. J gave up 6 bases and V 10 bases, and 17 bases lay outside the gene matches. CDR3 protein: CATSGTGEIAGDGYTF. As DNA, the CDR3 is TGTGCCACGAGTGGGACAGGGGAAATCGCTGGAGATGGCTACACCTTC.

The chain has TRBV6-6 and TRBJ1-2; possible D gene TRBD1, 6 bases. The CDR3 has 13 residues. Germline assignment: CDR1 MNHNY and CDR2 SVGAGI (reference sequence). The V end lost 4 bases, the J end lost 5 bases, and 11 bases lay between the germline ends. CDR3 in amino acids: CASSLQGWYGYTF. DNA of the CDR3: TGTGCCAGCAGTTTACAGGGTTGGTATGGCTACACCTTC.

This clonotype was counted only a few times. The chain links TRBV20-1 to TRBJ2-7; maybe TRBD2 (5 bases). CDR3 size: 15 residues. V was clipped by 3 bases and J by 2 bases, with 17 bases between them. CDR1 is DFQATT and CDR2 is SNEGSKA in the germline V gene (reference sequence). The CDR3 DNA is TGCAGTGCTAGGCACGGTTCCTCGGGAACCTACGAGCAGTACTTC. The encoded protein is CSARHGSSGTYEQYF.

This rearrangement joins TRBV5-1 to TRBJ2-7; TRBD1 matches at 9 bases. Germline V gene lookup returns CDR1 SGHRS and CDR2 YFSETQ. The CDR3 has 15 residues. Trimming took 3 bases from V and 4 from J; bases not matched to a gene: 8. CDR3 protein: CASSSSDRGPYEQYF. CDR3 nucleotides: TGCGCCAGCAGCTCCTCGGACAGGGGACCGTACGAGCAGTACTTC.

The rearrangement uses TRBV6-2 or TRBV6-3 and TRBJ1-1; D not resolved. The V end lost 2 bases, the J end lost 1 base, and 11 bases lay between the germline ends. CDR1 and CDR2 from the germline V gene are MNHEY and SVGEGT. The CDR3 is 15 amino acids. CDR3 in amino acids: CASSYTSWGNTEAFF. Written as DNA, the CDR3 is TGTGCCAGCAGTTACACATCTTGGGGGAACACTGAAGCTTTCTTT.

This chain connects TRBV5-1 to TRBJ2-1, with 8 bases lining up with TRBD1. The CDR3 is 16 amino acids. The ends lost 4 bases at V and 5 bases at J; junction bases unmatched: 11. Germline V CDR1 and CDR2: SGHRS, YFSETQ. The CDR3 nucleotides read TGCGCCAGCAGCCTGACGTCCGGGACAGGTAACAATGAGCAGTTCTTC. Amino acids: CASSLTSGTGNNEQFF.